Following are 31 T cell receptor beta chains from one sample sequenced in a study of T-cell reconstitution after alpha-beta-depleted transplantation in children. Preparation of the TCRbeta library was carried out with unique molecular identifiers. TCRdb reprocessed the PCR reads via MiXCR and lists one record per CDR3 protein. The sample gives around 200,000 distinct CDR3 sequences, approximately 17% of which show up once; 43% is in the top ten. Specimen: PBMCs, mostly from graft donor cells, collected 360 days after TCRalphabeta/CD19-depleted stem cell transplant. These receptors were taken from a male patient between 2 and 15 years old who had a stem cell transplant for acute lymphoblastic leukemia, so the T cells may come from the graft donor.

The chain links TRBV30 to TRBJ2-1, with D perhaps matching TRBD2 (7 bases). Germline loops: CDR1 GTSNPN, CDR2 SVGIG (reference sequence). Trimming removed 2 bases from V and 5 bases from J, with 16 bases in between. The CDR3 has 15 residues. The CDR3 loop reads CAWSSWGGGDNEQFF. CDR3 nucleotides: TGTGCCTGGAGTTCTTGGGGGGGCGGCGACAATGAGCAGTTCTTC.

This clonotype was seen more than once but under ten times. The V gene is TRBV28, the J gene TRBJ1-3, with 7 bases matching TRBD1. This CDR3 is built from 15 residues. Germline CDR1 MDHEN, CDR2 SYDVKM. Trimming removed 2 bases from V and 0 bases from J; junction bases left unmatched: 1. CDR3 DNA: TGTGCCAGCAGTTTAGGGACAGCCTCTGGAAACACCATATATTTT. It specifies CASSLGTASGNTIYF.

This clonotype was detected only a few times. The genes are TRBV6-1 and TRBJ2-3; 8 bases line up with TRBD1. V shed 1 base and J 0 bases; nucleotides not matched to a gene: 3. CDR3 size: 16 residues. Per germline, CDR1 MNHNS and CDR2 SASEGT. CDR3 sequence: CASSEGTGRSTDTQYF. The CDR3 DNA reads TGTGCCAGCAGTGAAGGGACAGGGCGAAGCACAGATACGCAGTATTTT.

This chain joins TRBV6-5 and TRBJ2-7; 8 bases fit TRBD2. The CDR3 length is 14 residues. Germline V lookup: CDR1 MNHEY, CDR2 SVGAGI. J was trimmed by 4 bases and V by 6 bases; bases with no gene match: 8. CDR3 sequence: CASSRFLAGYEQYF. CDR3 sequence (DNA): TGTGCCAGCAGCCGATTTTTAGCGGGGTACGAGCAGTACTTC.

CDR3 in amino acids: CATRGPLDEQYF. The CDR3 coding sequence is TGTGCCACCCGTGGACCGCTGGACGAGCAGTACTTC. This chain links TRBV10-3 with TRBJ2-7; the D is unclear. CDR1 ENHRY and CDR2 SYGVKD come from the germline V gene. Trimming pared 10 bases from V and 5 bases from J, leaving 15 bases between. The CDR3 has 12 amino acids.

This clonotype was seen many times. The V call is TRBV20-1, the J call TRBJ2-1; TRBD1 matches 9 bases. The junction had 8 bases not matched to a gene; V was cut back by 3 bases and J by 5 bases. Looked up from germline, CDR1 is DFQATT and CDR2 is SNEGSKA (reference sequence). The CDR3 covers 15 residues. CDR3 amino acids: CSARKGQGLNNEQFF. The CDR3 bases are TGCAGTGCTAGGAAGGGACAGGGTCTAAACAATGAGCAGTTCTTC.

The rearrangement links TRBV9 to TRBJ2-2; tentative D call: TRBD1 (6 bases). Germline V gives CDR1 SGDLS, CDR2 YYNGEE. The CDR3 is made up of 15 amino acids. The V end lost 0 bases, the J end lost 4 bases, and 10 bases lay between the germline ends. The CDR3 DNA sequence: TGTGCCAGCAGCGTAGTAGGACAGAGCACCGGGGAGCTGTTTTTT. Residues: CASSVVGQSTGELFF.

This clonotype was counted a few times. The genes are TRBV12-3 or TRBV12-4 and TRBJ2-3; D unresolved. This CDR3 is 12 amino acids long. Trimming removed 6 bases from V and 4 bases from J, with 8 bases in between. The CDR3 DNA reads TGTGCCAGCAGAGGGTATCCAGATACGCAGTATTTT. It codes for CASRGYPDTQYF.

This clonotype was recorded a few times. This sequence joins TRBV5-1 and TRBJ1-4; a possible D gene is TRBD1 (6 bases). In germline, CDR1 is SGHRS, CDR2 YFSETQ. The V end was cut by 0 bases, the J end by 8 bases, with 14 bases between. The CDR3 consists of 15 residues. CDR3 region: CASSLGTDRGEKLFF. Written as DNA, the CDR3 is TGCGCCAGCAGCTTGGGGACAGACCGGGGGGAAAAACTGTTTTTT. Looking up the rest from reference TRBV5-1 and TRBJ1-4 gives the full variable domain: KAGVTQTPRYLIKTRGQQVTLSCSPISGHRSVSWYQQTPGQGLQFLFEYFSETQRNKGNFPGRFSGRQFSNSRSEMNVSTLELGDSALYLCASSLGTDRGEKLFFGSGTQLSVL.

The gene calls are TRBV4-3 and TRBJ2-5; D is perhaps TRBD2 (6 bases). V dropped 0 bases and J dropped 4 bases, with 15 bases sitting between them. CDR1 is LGHNA, CDR2 YSLEER, per germline. This CDR3 region has 16 residues. DNA of the CDR3: TGCGCCAGCAGCCAAGATATGCTCCCCGGGGGAGAGACCCAGTACTTC. Translating gives CASSQDMLPGGETQYF.

There are a few counts of this clonotype. V usage is TRBV4-3 and J usage is TRBJ2-7; 7 bases align to TRBD1. V lost 2 bases and J lost 4; bases outside the gene matches: 11. This CDR3 is built from 16 residues. The germline gives CDR1 LGHNA, CDR2 YSLEER. CDR3 bases: TGCGCCAGCAGCCAACATCGCGCAGGGGGTAGGTACGAGCAGTACTTC. It specifies CASSQHRAGGRYEQYF.

The gene calls are TRBV5-1 and TRBJ2-5; D remains ambiguous. The germline V gene has CDR1 SGHRS and CDR2 YFSETQ. The CDR3 has 13 amino acids. V was shortened by 0 bases and J by 4 bases, with 7 bases between the two germline ends. CDR3 bases: TGCGCCAGCAGCTTGGTCTTAGGAGAGACCCAGTACTTC. This sequence encodes CASSLVLGETQYF.

This chain joins TRBV15 and TRBJ2-1, with no clear D. The CDR3 has 11 amino acids. V was trimmed by 8 bases and J by 6 bases, leaving 8 bases between them. The germline V gene has CDR1 LNHNV and CDR2 YYDKDF (reference sequence). CDR3 sequence reads: CATWWGNEQFF. The CDR3 DNA follows: TGTGCCACCTGGTGGGGCAATGAGCAGTTCTTC.

CDR3 region: CAISEGGRYHEQYF. The CDR3 region has the DNA TGTGCCATCAGTGAAGGGGGGCGCTACCACGAGCAGTACTTC. This rearrangement joins TRBV10-3 to TRBJ2-7; D possibly uses TRBD1 or TRBD2 (6 bases each). Germline CDR1 is ENHRY and CDR2 is SYGVKD. Trimming shortened V by 3 bases and J by 5 bases, and 14 bases separated the two germline ends. CDR3 length: 14 residues.

The gene calls are TRBV12-3 or TRBV12-4 and TRBJ2-7, with unresolved D. The CDR3 totals 14 residues. Trimming pared 2 bases from V and 2 bases from J, leaving 10 bases between. This chain's CDR3 is CASSLFQVPYEQYF. The DNA of the CDR3 is TGTGCCAGCAGTTTATTCCAGGTTCCCTACGAGCAGTACTTC.

This chain connects TRBV12-3 or TRBV12-4 to TRBJ2-2; 9 nucleotides line up with TRBD1. The CDR3 is 14 amino acids. The V segment lost 7 bases and the J segment 6 bases; nucleotides outside the gene matches: 6. The CDR3 sequence: CASNFGTGSGELFF. CDR3 sequence (DNA): TGTGCCAGCAACTTCGGGACAGGGTCCGGGGAGCTGTTTTTT.

V and J are TRBV5-1 and TRBJ2-3; D is uncertain. Germline-derived CDR1 and CDR2 are SGHRS and YFSETQ. The CDR3 contains 15 residues. Trimming removed 5 bases from V and 1 base from J, with 14 bases in between. DNA of the CDR3: TGCGCCAGCAGTACCACATCTAGGGGCACAGATACGCAGTATTTT. The encoded protein is CASSTTSRGTDTQYF.

The chain employs TRBV12-3 or TRBV12-4 and TRBJ1-1; D remains ambiguous. The CDR3 length is 15 residues. With 3 bases removed from V and 1 base from J, the gap between germline ends came to 12 bases. CDR3 nucleotides: TGTGCCAGCAGTTTGTTGGGGATGAGGAACACTGAAGCTTTCTTT. It translates to CASSLLGMRNTEAFF.

CDR3 sequence reads: CSARDSQLDVNSYNEQFF. DNA for the CDR3: TGCAGTGCTAGAGATTCCCAGTTGGACGTTAACTCCTACAATGAGCAGTTCTTC. The chain uses TRBV20-1 and TRBJ2-1; D uncertain. V was clipped by 0 bases and J by 0 bases, with 18 bases between them. Germline V gene sequence: CDR1 DFQATT, CDR2 SNEGSKA (reference sequence). The CDR3 covers 18 residues.

This clonotype showed up just a few times. V is TRBV13 and J is TRBJ2-5; 8 nucleotides line up with TRBD2. CDR3 length: 15 amino acids. Germline CDR1 reads PRHDT; CDR2 reads FYEKMQ (reference sequence). V shed 3 bases, J shed 5 bases, and the junction held 8 bases outside the gene matches. CDR3 residues: CASSFSPGGAETQYF. The CDR3 nucleotides read TGTGCCAGCAGCTTCTCGCCCGGGGGGGCGGAGACCCAGTACTTC.

This clonotype was recorded at least ten times. The CDR3 DNA reads TGTGCCATCAGTGAGTCGGCACAGGGCTCCACTGAAGCTTTCTTT. Its protein is CAISESAQGSTEAFF. The V call is TRBV10-3, the J call TRBJ1-1; D is perhaps TRBD1 (6 bases). V lost 0 bases to trimming and J lost 4 bases, with 12 bases between them. CDR3 length equals 15 residues. Germline V gene lookup returns CDR1 ENHRY and CDR2 SYGVKD.

This clonotype was observed a handful of times. This chain joins TRBV20-1 and TRBJ1-2; 7 nucleotides agree with TRBD1. Losses at the gene ends were 0 bases for V and 2 bases for J; bases not matched to a gene: 6. Germline loops: CDR1 DFQATT, CDR2 SNEGSKA (reference sequence). The CDR3 sequence is 15 residues long. This chain's CDR3 is CSAREGTATNYGYTF. CDR3 in DNA: TGCAGTGCTAGAGAAGGGACAGCTACGAACTATGGCTACACCTTC.

This clonotype has at least ten counts. The genes are TRBV30 and TRBJ2-7; D unclear. The V end was cut by 2 bases, the J end by 1 base, with 6 bases between. Germline CDR1 GTSNPN, CDR2 SVGIG (reference sequence). The CDR3 is 12 amino acids. The DNA for the CDR3 is TGTGCCTGGAGTCAAGGGTCCTACGAGCAGTACTTC. The encoded protein is CAWSQGSYEQYF.

The rearrangement links TRBV9 to TRBJ2-3; TRBD2 matches 11 bases. The CDR3 extends over 15 amino acids. Germline V CDR1 and CDR2: SGDLS, YYNGEE. J was trimmed by 5 bases and V by 2 bases; bases with no gene match: 4. For the CDR3, the DNA is TGTGCCAGCAGCGTTAGCGGGGGGGCCTTAGATACGCAGTATTTT. Encoded protein: CASSVSGGALDTQYF.

This clonotype occurred a few times. V gene TRBV12-3 or TRBV12-4 combines with J gene TRBJ2-5; no clear D gene. Between the trimmed V and J ends, which lost 5 bases and 7 bases, there was a span of 11 bases. The CDR3 is 12 amino acids. CDR3 in amino acids: CASSTSSGTQYF. CDR3 nucleotide sequence: TGTGCCAGCAGTACGAGCTCAGGGACCCAGTACTTC.

This clonotype was recorded a few times. The V and J genes are TRBV5-6 and TRBJ1-1, with no clear D. Germline assignment: CDR1 SGHDT and CDR2 YYEEEE. V was cut by 4 bases and J by 1 base, with 11 bases left in between. CDR3 length: 14 amino acids. The DNA of the CDR3 is TGTGCCAGCAGCCGTGGACTTTCGAACACTGAAGCTTTCTTT. This translates into CASSRGLSNTEAFF.

The DNA of the CDR3 is TGTGCCAGCAGTCTAACAACTCACAGGGCAGGCAATCAGCCCCAGCATTTT. Its protein is CASSLTTHRAGNQPQHF. The gene calls are TRBV27 and TRBJ1-5, with a weak D call TRBD1 (6 bases). Germline values: CDR1 MNHEY, CDR2 SMNVEV (reference sequence). Deletions cut 5 bases from V and 2 bases from J, with 19 bases between. This CDR3 region has 17 residues.

This clonotype occurred many times. The chain employs TRBV4-1 and TRBJ2-7; D not resolved. The CDR3 is 15 residues long. V was pared by 2 bases and J by 1 base, with 12 bases between. Per the germline V gene, CDR1 is MGHRA and CDR2 is YSYEKL. CDR3 sequence (DNA): TGCGCCAGCAGCCAAACTAAGATACAATCCTACGAGCAGTACTTC. Translating it yields CASSQTKIQSYEQYF.

This clonotype showed up just a few times. The chain carries TRBV28 and TRBJ2-6; TRBD1 might be the D (6 bases). The CDR3 sequence is 16 residues long. The germline V and J ends were trimmed by 5 bases and 0 bases, with 11 bases remaining between them. The germline V gene encodes CDR1 MDHEN and CDR2 SYDVKM. The CDR3 sequence is CASSPQGISGANVLTF. Here the CDR3 DNA reads TGTGCCAGCAGTCCACAGGGAATCTCTGGGGCCAACGTCCTGACTTTC.

The chain recombines TRBV7-9 with TRBJ2-2; D is unclear. The germline V and J ends were trimmed by 4 bases and 4 bases, with 4 bases remaining between them. This CDR3 comprises 12 residues. CDR1 and CDR2 from the germline V gene are SEHNR and FQNEAQ (reference sequence). This CDR3 is CASSSPTGELFF. The CDR3, as DNA: TGTGCCAGCAGCTCACCCACCGGGGAGCTGTTTTTT.

The chain recombines TRBV7-9 with TRBJ2-7; possibly TRBD1 or TRBD2 for D (5 bases each). V lost 4 bases and J 4 bases, leaving 20 bases between the germline ends. Germline V gene sequence: CDR1 SEHNR, CDR2 FQNEAQ (reference sequence). This CDR3 region has 16 residues. For the CDR3, the DNA is TGTGCCAGCAGCTCCACCCGGGGCTTTTTAGGTTACGAGCAGTACTTC. It yields the protein CASSSTRGFLGYEQYF.